The source of this TCR beta chain is a study of blood T cells in healthy people across ages. Study overall: Template switching recovered approximately one barcoded beta molecule for every two T cells.

Primers used in a second PCR of about 7 to 12 cycles were a sample-barcoded 5' primer and a J-beta primer mix. Through a template-switch adaptor with 12 random nucleotides, each cDNA molecule received a tag. TCRdb reanalysed the 5' RACE reads using MiXCR and keeps one entry per CDR3 protein. The top ten hold roughly 10% of the sample, which has about 1.6 million distinct CDR3 sequences, roughly 32% seen once. Study results and limitations: The study found more naive CD4+ cells and higher diversity in long-lived than aged donors. Across the age range, TCR beta diversity per million T cells fell in a roughly linear way.

The CDR3 is 16 amino acids. J was trimmed by 4 bases and V by 1 base; bases with no gene match: 9. Germline lookup yields CDR1 SGHNT and CDR2 YYREEE (reference sequence). Worth noting for this clonotype: Its antigen remains unidentified.

The sequencing sample was made of blood. This rearrangement joins TRBV5-4 to TRBJ2-3; 7 nucleotides line up with TRBD2. The sequence was collected from a woman aged 25-40 years in good health. The CDR3 DNA is TGTGCCAGCAGCTTGAGTGGAGGCGGGAGTGCAGATACGCAGTATTTT. Its protein product is CASSLSGGGSADTQYF.